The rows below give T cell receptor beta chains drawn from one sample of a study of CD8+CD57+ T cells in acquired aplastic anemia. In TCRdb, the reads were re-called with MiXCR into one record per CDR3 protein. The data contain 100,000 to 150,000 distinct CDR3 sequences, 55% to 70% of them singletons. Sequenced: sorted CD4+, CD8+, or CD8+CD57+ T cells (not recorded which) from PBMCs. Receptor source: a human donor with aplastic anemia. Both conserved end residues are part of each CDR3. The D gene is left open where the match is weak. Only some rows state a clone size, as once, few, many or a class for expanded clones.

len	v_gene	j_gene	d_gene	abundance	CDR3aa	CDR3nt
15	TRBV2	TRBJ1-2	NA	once	CASSALDTDLYGYTF	TGTGCCAGCAGCGCTTTAGACACCGATCTCTATGGCTACACCTTC
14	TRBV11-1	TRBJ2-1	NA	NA	CASRPDSGNNEQFF	TGTGCCAGCAGACCGGACAGCGGGAACAATGAGCAGTTCTTC
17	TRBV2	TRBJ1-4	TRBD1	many	CASNPWGPITGDEKLFF	TGTGCCAGCAATCCTTGGGGTCCTATAACAGGGGATGAAAAACTGTTTTTT
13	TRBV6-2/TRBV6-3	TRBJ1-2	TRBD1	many	CASINGQGDGYTF	TGTGCCAGCATCAACGGGCAGGGGGATGGCTACACCTTC
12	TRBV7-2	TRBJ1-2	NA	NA	CASSPSLRGYTF	TGTGCCAGCAGCCCGAGCTTGAGAGGCTACACCTTC
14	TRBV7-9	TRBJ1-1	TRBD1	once	CASSTIQGATEAFF	TGTGCCAGCAGCACCATCCAGGGGGCGACTGAAGCTTTCTTT
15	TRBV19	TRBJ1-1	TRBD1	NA	CASESGTVRRSEALF	TGTGCCAGTGAATCCGGGACAGTTCGGCGGTCAGAAGCTCTCTTT
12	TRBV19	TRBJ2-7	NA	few	CASRGDAYEQYF	TGTGCCAGTAGGGGGGACGCCTACGAGCAGTACTTC
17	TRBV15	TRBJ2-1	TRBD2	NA	CATSRVAGGSSYNEQFF	TGTGCCACCAGCAGAGTAGCGGGGGGTTCCTCCTACAATGAGCAGTTCTTC
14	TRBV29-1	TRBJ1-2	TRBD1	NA	CSVPSGQGNYGYTF	TGCAGCGTTCCCTCGGGACAGGGTAACTATGGCTACACCTTC
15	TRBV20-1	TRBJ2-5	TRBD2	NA	CSASHPGLAEETQYF	TGCAGTGCTAGTCATCCGGGACTAGCGGAAGAGACCCAGTACTTC
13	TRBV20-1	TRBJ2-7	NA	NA	CSASSGAPYEQYF	TGCAGTGCCAGTTCCGGGGCCCCCTACGAGCAGTACTTC
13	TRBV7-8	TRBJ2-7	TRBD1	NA	CASSLGQLYEQYF	TGTGCCAGCAGCTTGGGACAGCTCTACGAGCAGTACTTC
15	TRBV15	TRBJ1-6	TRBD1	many	CATSDTGGENSPLHF	TGTGCCACCAGCGATACAGGGGGCGAGAATTCACCCCTCCACTTT
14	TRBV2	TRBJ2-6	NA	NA	CASSAFTGANVLTF	TGTGCCAGCAGTGCCTTCACAGGGGCCAACGTCCTGACTTTC
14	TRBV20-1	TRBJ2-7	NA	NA	CSARGDAGLHEQYF	TGCAGTGCTAGAGGCGATGCGGGGTTGCACGAGCAGTACTTC
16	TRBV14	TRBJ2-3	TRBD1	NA	CASSHLGTGLFDTQYF	TGTGCCAGCAGCCATCTAGGGACAGGGCTGTTCGATACGCAGTATTTT
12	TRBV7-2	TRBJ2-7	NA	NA	CASSQRLGEQYF	TGTGCCAGCAGCCAGAGGTTGGGAGAGCAGTACTTC
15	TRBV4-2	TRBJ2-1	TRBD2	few	CASSRGGSSYNEQFF	TGTGCCAGCAGCCGCGGGGGGAGCTCCTACAATGAGCAGTTCTTC
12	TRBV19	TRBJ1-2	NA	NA	CASTDRAEGYTF	TGTGCCAGTACCGACAGAGCCGAGGGCTACACCTTC
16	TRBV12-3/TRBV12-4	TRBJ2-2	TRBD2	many	CASRSAGGLNTGELFF	TGTGCCAGCAGGTCCGCGGGGGGTCTGAACACCGGGGAGCTGTTTTTT
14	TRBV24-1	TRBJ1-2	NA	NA	CATRGGPGEGGYTF	TGTGCCACCAGGGGAGGGCCAGGGGAAGGAGGCTACACCTTC
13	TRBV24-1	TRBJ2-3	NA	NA	CATSDPTTDTQYF	TGTGCCACCAGTGACCCGACCACAGATACGCAGTATTTT
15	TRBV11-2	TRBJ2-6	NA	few	CASSSTDSGANVLTF	TGTGCCAGCAGCTCCACAGACTCTGGGGCCAACGTCCTGACTTTC
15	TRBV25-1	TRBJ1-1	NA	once	CASSEYEGAGTEAFF	TGTGCCAGCAGTGAATACGAGGGCGCGGGCACTGAAGCTTTCTTT
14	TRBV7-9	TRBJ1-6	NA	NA	CASSLTWGGSPLHF	TGTGCCAGCAGCTTAACGTGGGGTGGCTCACCCCTCCACTTT
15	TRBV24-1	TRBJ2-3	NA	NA	CATSDGGPGTDTQYF	TGTGCCACCAGTGATGGTGGGCCTGGGACAGATACGCAGTATTTT
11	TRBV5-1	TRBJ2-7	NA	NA	CASSISNEQYF	TGCGCCAGCAGCATATCGAACGAGCAGTACTTC
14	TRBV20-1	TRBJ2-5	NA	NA	CSARDGDTQETQYF	TGCAGTGCTAGAGACGGGGACACCCAAGAGACCCAGTACTTC
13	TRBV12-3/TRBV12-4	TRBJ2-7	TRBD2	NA	CASSFGEGDEQYF	TGTGCCAGCAGTTTCGGGGAGGGTGACGAGCAGTACTTC
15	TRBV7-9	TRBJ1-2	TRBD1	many	CASSLTGGDSRGYTF	TGTGCCAGCAGCTTAACGGGGGGGGACAGTAGAGGCTACACCTTC
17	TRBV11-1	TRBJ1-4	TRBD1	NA	CASSFRTGGRSNEKLFF	TGTGCCAGCAGCTTTAGGACAGGGGGCAGGTCGAATGAAAAACTGTTTTTT
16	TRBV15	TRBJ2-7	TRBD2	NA	CATSLGTSGPHYEQYF	TGTGCCACCAGCCTTGGGACTAGCGGACCACACTACGAGCAGTACTTC
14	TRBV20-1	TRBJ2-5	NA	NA	CSATPGLSVETQYF	TGCAGTGCTACCCCGGGCCTGAGTGTGGAGACCCAGTACTTC
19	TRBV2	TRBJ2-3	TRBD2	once	CASSELRASGGPNTDTQYF	TGTGCCAGCAGTGAACTGAGGGCTAGCGGGGGACCCAACACAGATACGCAGTATTTT
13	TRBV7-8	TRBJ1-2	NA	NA	CASSLEGRRGYTF	TGTGCCAGCAGCTTAGAAGGGCGTCGGGGCTACACCTTC
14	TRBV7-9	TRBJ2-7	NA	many	CASSFSGTTYEQYF	TGTGCCAGCAGCTTCTCCGGGACCACCTACGAGCAGTACTTC
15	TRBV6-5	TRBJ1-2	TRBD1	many	CASSAYQGTGHGYTF	TGTGCCAGCAGTGCTTATCAAGGGACAGGCCATGGCTACACCTTC
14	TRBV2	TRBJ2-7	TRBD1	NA	CASSQAGQGREQYF	TGCGCCAGCAGCCAGGCGGGACAGGGGAGGGAGCAGTACTTC
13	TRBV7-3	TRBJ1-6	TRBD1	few	CASSWDSNSPLHF	TGTGCCAGCAGCTGGGACAGCAATTCACCCCTCCACTTT
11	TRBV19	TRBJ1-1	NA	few	CAGRTNTEAFF	TGTGCCGGGAGAACAAACACTGAAGCTTTCTTT
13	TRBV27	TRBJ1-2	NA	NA	CASSRGEFGGYTF	TGTGCCAGCAGCCGAGGGGAATTCGGTGGCTACACCTTC
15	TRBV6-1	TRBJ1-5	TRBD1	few	CASSEPGDRAQPQHF	TGTGCCAGCAGTGAACCCGGGGACAGGGCTCAGCCCCAGCATTTT
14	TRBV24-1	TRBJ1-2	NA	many	CATSVAGSNYGYTF	TGTGCCACCAGTGTCGCTGGGTCTAACTATGGCTACACCTTC
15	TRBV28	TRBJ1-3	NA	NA	CASRGSNLLGNTIYF	TGTGCCAGCAGAGGAAGCAACCTTCTTGGAAACACCATATATTTT
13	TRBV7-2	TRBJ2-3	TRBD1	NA	CASTRTGPDTQYF	TGTGCCAGCACTCGGACAGGGCCAGATACGCAGTATTTT
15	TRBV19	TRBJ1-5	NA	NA	CASSPVVNSNQPQHF	TGTGCCAGTAGTCCGGTAGTCAATAGTAATCAGCCCCAGCATTTT
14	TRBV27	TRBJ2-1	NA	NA	CASGRAGAQNEQFF	TGTGCCAGCGGAAGGGCGGGGGCGCAAAATGAGCAGTTCTTC
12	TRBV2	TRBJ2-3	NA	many	CASRIGTDTQYF	TGTGCCAGCAGAATTGGCACAGATACGCAGTATTTT
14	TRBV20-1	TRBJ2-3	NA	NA	CSALHRDRWDTQYF	TGCAGTGCTTTACACCGGGACCGGTGGGATACGCAGTATTTT
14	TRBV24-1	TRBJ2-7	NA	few	CATSDTGHTYEQYF	TGTGCCACCAGTGATACAGGTCATACCTACGAGCAGTACTTC
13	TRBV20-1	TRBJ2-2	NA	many	CSASYTGTGELFF	TGCAGTGCTAGTTATACAGGCACCGGGGAGCTGTTTTTT
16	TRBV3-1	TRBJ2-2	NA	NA	CASSQVAGLNTGELFF	TGTGCCAGCAGCCAAGTCGCGGGGCTGAACACCGGGGAGCTGTTTTTT